One and the same sample provided the 24 T cell receptor beta chains below, sequenced in a study of CD8 T cells in Susac syndrome. A quantity of about 0.45 to 1 ug RNA underwent reverse transcription using random hexamers. In TCRdb, the immunoSEQ multiplex PCR reads were re-called with MiXCR into one record per CDR3 protein. Of approximately 220,000 distinct CDR3 sequences listed, approximately 90% are singletons. Source material: CD8+ T cells from PBMCs. All receptors derive from a human donor with multiple sclerosis.

The CDR3 DNA sequence: TGTGCCACCAGCCCGGGACGCGGAAGGGTCAGTGAAAAACTGTTTTTT. Protein product: CATSPGRGRVSEKLFF. The rearrangement joins TRBV15 to TRBJ1-4; possibly TRBD1 for D (5 bases). Trimming left V 5 bases short and J 7 bases short, with 20 bases between. Germline assignment: CDR1 LNHNV and CDR2 YYDKDF (reference sequence). This CDR3 is 16 amino acids long.

The rearrangement links TRBV2 to TRBJ1-2; no clear D gene. The CDR3 runs to 15 residues. Trimming pared 4 bases from V and 4 bases from J, leaving 16 bases between. CDR1 is SNHLY and CDR2 is FYNNEI in the germline V gene. In nucleotides, the CDR3 is TGTGCCAGCAGTGCCTATACTGGACGCCTCTATGGCTACACCTTC. It yields the protein CASSAYTGRLYGYTF.

This chain uses TRBV9 with TRBJ2-7; TRBD1 might be the D (5 bases). The germline CDR1 and CDR2 sequences are SGDLS and YYNGEE. V was trimmed by 0 bases and J by 2 bases, leaving 12 bases between them. The CDR3 runs to 15 residues. CDR3 bases: TGTGCCAGCAGCGTAGGTGCAGGACAAACCTACGAGCAGTACTTC. It translates to CASSVGAGQTYEQYF.

The chain links TRBV7-9 to TRBJ1-2; a possible D gene is TRBD1 (5 bases). Per germline, CDR1 SEHNR and CDR2 FQNEAQ (reference sequence). Trimming shortened V by 1 base and J by 7 bases, and 16 bases separated the two germline ends. The CDR3 spans 15 residues. The CDR3 DNA reads as TGTGCCAGCAGCTTAGTTGGGACGGCATATGGTGGCTACACCTTC. Translated: CASSLVGTAYGGYTF.

The genes are TRBV14 and TRBJ2-5, with TRBD2 matching 9 bases. Germline V gene lookup returns CDR1 SGHDN and CDR2 FVKESK. With 3 bases clipped from V and 4 bases from J, the junction kept 6 bases outside the gene matches. The CDR3 sequence is 15 residues long. The CDR3, as DNA: TGTGCCAGCAGCCATACCCCAGCGGGAGGAGAGACCCAGTACTTC. It encodes CASSHTPAGGETQYF.

The chain is built from TRBV7-9 and TRBJ2-1, with 7 nucleotides matching TRBD2. The CDR3 contains 17 residues. Germline loops: CDR1 SEHNR, CDR2 FQNEAQ (reference sequence). The V and J ends lost 6 bases and 4 bases, in that order; junction bases with no gene match: 15. The CDR3 sequence: CASRHLSGGREYNEQFF. The DNA of the CDR3 is TGTGCCAGCAGACATCTGAGTGGGGGGAGGGAGTACAATGAGCAGTTCTTC.

The rearrangement uses TRBV9 and TRBJ2-3, with no clear D. V was clipped by 0 bases and J by 2 bases, with 7 bases between them. In germline, CDR1 is SGDLS, CDR2 YYNGEE. The CDR3 consists of 14 residues. The CDR3, as DNA: TGTGCCAGCAGCGTAGAGCTCATCACAGATACGCAGTATTTT. It yields the protein CASSVELITDTQYF.

This chain links TRBV7-8 with TRBJ2-3, with D uncertain. This CDR3 has 15 residues. In germline, CDR1 is SGHVS, CDR2 FQNEAQ. Trimming removed 2 bases from V and 6 bases from J, with 15 bases in between. CDR3 loop: CASSLTQVFSDTQYF. The CDR3 nucleotides are TGTGCCAGCAGCTTAACCCAGGTGTTCTCGGATACGCAGTATTTT.

The chain uses TRBV6-5 and TRBJ2-7; no firm D call. CDR1 is MNHEY and CDR2 is SVGAGI in the germline V gene. The germline V and J ends were trimmed by 2 bases and 0 bases, with 8 bases remaining between them. This CDR3 region has 14 residues. The CDR3 nucleotides read TGTGCCAGCAGTTACGGCTACCCCTCCTACGAGCAGTACTTC. Translating gives CASSYGYPSYEQYF.

This clonotype showed up just once. This chain connects TRBV27 to TRBJ2-1, with TRBD2 matching over 15 bases. The CDR3 has 22 amino acids. Germline trimming cut 3 bases from V and 10 bases from J; bases unmatched to any gene: 25. Germline CDR1 and CDR2: MNHEY and SMNVEV (reference sequence). The CDR3 is CASSFYPPGAGTSGGRGLEQFF. CDR3 coding DNA: TGTGCCAGCAGTTTTTATCCCCCAGGGGCCGGGACTAGCGGGGGGCGGGGTTTGGAGCAGTTCTTC.

The chain combines TRBV9 with TRBJ2-1, with a tentative D call TRBD2 (6 bases). The V gene lost 4 bases and the J gene lost 5 bases, with 16 bases spanning the gap. The CDR3 sequence is 15 residues long. Germline CDR1 SGDLS, CDR2 YYNGEE. The CDR3 nucleotides are TGTGCCAGCAGCCCACTAGCAAGGTGGGACAATGAGCAGTTCTTC. Encoded protein: CASSPLARWDNEQFF.

Only a few counts were recorded for this clonotype. This chain links TRBV27 with TRBJ2-7, with D hard to call. This CDR3 spans 11 amino acids. In germline, CDR1 is MNHEY, CDR2 SMNVEV (reference sequence). Deletions cut 8 bases from V and 1 base from J, with 6 bases between. CDR3 loop: CASRSSYEQYF. The CDR3 DNA is TGTGCCAGCCGAAGTTCCTACGAGCAGTACTTC.

The chain combines TRBV27 with TRBJ1-4; D is undetermined. The CDR3 runs to 14 residues. Trimming removed 5 bases from V and 3 bases from J, with 10 bases in between. Germline CDR1 and CDR2: MNHEY and SMNVEV (reference sequence). CDR3 in amino acids: CASSPWPANEKLFF. The CDR3 nucleotides read TGTGCCAGCAGTCCGTGGCCTGCTAATGAAAAACTGTTTTTT. Combining the CDR3 with reference TRBV27 and TRBJ1-4 gives the whole variable domain EAQVTQNPRYLITVTGKKLTVTCSQNMNHEYMSWYRQDPGLGLRQIYYSMNVEVTDKGDVPEGYKVSRKEKRNFPLILESPSPNQTSLYFCASSPWPANEKLFFGSGTQLSVL.

The J gene is TRBJ2-5, the V gene TRBV5-6; D is unclear. CDR1 is SGHDT, CDR2 YYEEEE, per germline. Trimming pared 0 bases from V and 5 bases from J, leaving 8 bases between. The CDR3 is 13 amino acids. The CDR3 DNA reads as TGTGCCAGCAGCTTGGGAACCCCGGAGACCCAGTACTTC. As protein: CASSLGTPETQYF.

CDR3: CAWSVGGGAEQYF. The CDR3 DNA reads TGTGCCTGGAGTGTAGGAGGGGGGGCCGAGCAGTACTTC. The chain recombines TRBV30 with TRBJ2-7, with a possible D match to TRBD2 (7 bases). Germline V gene data show CDR1 as GTSNPN and CDR2 as SVGIG (reference sequence). The CDR3 runs to 13 residues. V was shortened by 0 bases and J by 6 bases, with 12 bases between the two germline ends.

This clonotype was seen once. The genes are TRBV13 and TRBJ2-7; 10 bases map to TRBD1. CDR3 length: 15 amino acids. Germline loops: CDR1 PRHDT, CDR2 FYEKMQ (reference sequence). Trimming cost V 6 bases and J 5 bases; bases outside gene matches: 10. The DNA of the CDR3 is TGTGCCAGCAGTTTCCCTGGGACAGGGGACCACGAGCAGTACTTC. This codes for CASSFPGTGDHEQYF.

The chain carries TRBV25-1 and TRBJ2-1; 9 bases are shared with TRBD1. The V and J ends lost 5 bases and 7 bases, in that order; junction bases with no gene match: 9. Germline V gene data show CDR1 as MGHDK and CDR2 as SYGVNS. CDR3 length: 15 residues. CDR3 nucleotide sequence: TGTGCCAGCAGTCCTACCCTACAGGGGGCGAATGAGCAGTTCTTC. Translated: CASSPTLQGANEQFF.

The chain joins TRBV27 to TRBJ2-3, with 7 bases fitting TRBD2. CDR1 is MNHEY and CDR2 is SMNVEV in the germline V gene (reference sequence). This CDR3 contains 15 residues. The junction had 7 bases not matched to a gene; V was cut back by 4 bases and J by 3 bases. CDR3 region: CASSSPLRGTDTQYF. The CDR3 DNA is TGTGCCAGCAGTTCCCCCTTGCGGGGGACAGATACGCAGTATTTT.

This sequence joins TRBV12-3 or TRBV12-4 and TRBJ2-1, with TRBD1 as a possible D gene (6 bases). The CDR3 extends over 11 amino acids. The germline V and J ends were trimmed by 7 bases and 10 bases, with 11 bases remaining between them. The CDR3 coding sequence is TGTGCCAGCACCTTGAGGGGGGAGCAGTTCTTC. This encodes CASTLRGEQFF.

The rearrangement links TRBV20-1 to TRBJ1-2, with D maybe TRBD1 (6 bases). Deletions cut 1 base from V and 4 bases from J, with 16 bases between. The CDR3 extends over 15 amino acids. Germline lookup yields CDR1 DFQATT and CDR2 SNEGSKA (reference sequence). As DNA, the CDR3 is TGCAGTGCTAGAGTAGAAGACAGGTCGACCTATGGCTACACCTTC. Translation gives CSARVEDRSTYGYTF.

In its sample, this clonotype was seen once. The chain has TRBV9 and TRBJ2-3; D unclear. Trimming took off 0 bases at V and 0 bases at J, with 8 bases between the two ends. In germline, CDR1 is SGDLS, CDR2 YYNGEE. The CDR3 runs 15 residues. CDR3 residues: CASSVGGDSTDTQYF. The CDR3 coding sequence is TGTGCCAGCAGCGTAGGCGGAGATAGCACAGATACGCAGTATTTT.

A note on this clonotype: An end of the junction differs from the germline gene, which may be a read error. The V and J genes are TRBV30 and TRBJ1-1; no definite D call. From germline, CDR1 is GTSNPN and CDR2 SVGIG (reference sequence). The CDR3 is 13 residues long. The CDR3 here is CAWSVGVNTEAFF. Written as DNA, the CDR3 is TGTGCCTGGAGTGTGGGAGTGAACACTGAGGCTTTCTTT.

The V gene is TRBV24-1, the J gene TRBJ2-3; no reliable D call. The V end lost 4 bases, the J end lost 2 bases, and 12 bases lay between the germline ends. The V gene's germline CDR1 is KGHDR and CDR2 SFDVKD. There are 15 residues in the CDR3. CDR3 in amino acids: CATSDLSSTTDTQYF. CDR3 nucleotide sequence: TGTGCCACCAGTGACTTGTCCAGTACCACAGATACGCAGTATTTT.

The gene calls are TRBV19 and TRBJ2-2, with a weak D call TRBD2 (6 bases). The CDR3 loop spans 16 amino acids. Deletions cut 7 bases from V and 5 bases from J, with 20 bases between. Germline CDR1 LNHDA, CDR2 SQIVND (reference sequence). This CDR3 is CASNPQLEEGTGELFF. Written as DNA, the CDR3 is TGTGCCAGTAACCCCCAGTTGGAGGAGGGTACCGGGGAGCTGTTTTTT.